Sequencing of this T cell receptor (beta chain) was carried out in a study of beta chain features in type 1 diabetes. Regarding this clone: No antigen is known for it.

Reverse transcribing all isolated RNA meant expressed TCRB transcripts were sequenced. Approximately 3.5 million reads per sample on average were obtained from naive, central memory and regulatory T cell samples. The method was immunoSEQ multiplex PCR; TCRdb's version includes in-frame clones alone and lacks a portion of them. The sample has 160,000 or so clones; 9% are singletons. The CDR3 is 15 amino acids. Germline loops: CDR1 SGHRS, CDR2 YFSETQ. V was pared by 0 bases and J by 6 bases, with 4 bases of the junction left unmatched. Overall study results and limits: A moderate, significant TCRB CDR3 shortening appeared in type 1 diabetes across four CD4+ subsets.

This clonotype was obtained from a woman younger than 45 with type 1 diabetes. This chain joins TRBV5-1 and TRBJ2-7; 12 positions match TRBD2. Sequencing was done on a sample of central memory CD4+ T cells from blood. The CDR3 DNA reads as TGCGCCAGCAGCTTGGAGCCTAGCGGGAGGGGCGAGCAGTACTTC. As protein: CASSLEPSGRGEQYF.